What follows is one T cell receptor beta chain and its context. Its antigen target is currently unknown. Within one base of it there is no much larger clone, and no base qualities were kept. This entry is derived from a study of blood T cells in healthy people across ages (dated by TCRdb to between 2015 and 2016). For context, the study as a whole: In model experiments, template switching captured roughly one uniquely barcoded TCR beta cDNA molecule for every two T cells. Four age groups were formed from the donors: young (average about 15 years), middle-aged (approximately 42), aged (roughly 58) and long-lived (about 75). The study measured age-related changes in TCR beta repertoire diversity using deep sequencing normalized with unique cDNA molecular identifiers. Using the same blood draw, the study looked at two additional independent replicas of 1 million unique cDNA reads for two donors, one aged 18 to 30 and the other aged 80 or older. Summary of the overall study and its limitations: Since profiling was done on bulk unsorted PBMCs, naive and antigen-experienced compartments could not be conclusively compared. Compared with the aged group, more naive CD4+ T cells, fewer expanded clones and increased TCR diversity were shown by the long-lived group, suggesting age selection. Estimates of total diversity based on one million sequenced T cells were considered lower bounds and underestimates. Because donor CMV infection status was unknown, age-related changes in expanded clonotypes were potentially confounded. Observed TCR beta diversity correlated strongly with the percentage of naive T cells measured by flow cytometry. As age increased, observed TCR beta diversity per million T cells dropped in a roughly linear way, and a significant reduction was already evident by age 40.

The donors were about 40 Caucasian individuals from Russia, aged 6 to 90 years, who were systemically healthy. About 9.1 milliliters of peripheral blood were collected from each donor into EDTA-treated Vacutainer tubes. Ficoll-Paque density-gradient centrifugation was used to isolate PBMCs, with at least 6.5 million per sample. Trizol reagent was used to extract total RNA from PBMCs, with at least 5 micrograms per sample. Naive CD45RAhigh/CD27high T cell percentages were measured by flow cytometry on a PBMC aliquot from every donor. Looking up the germline V gene yields CDR1 WSHSY and CDR2 SAAADI. The CDR3 measures 16 amino acids from cysteine to phenylalanine. The DNA shown is the 48-base CDR3, in frame from base 1. The library was generated by 5' RACE. The sequencer listed for this sample is Illumina HiSeq 2500. A second PCR of roughly 7 to 12 cycles was run with a J-beta primer mix and a sample-barcoded 5' primer. A unique molecular identifier was introduced onto each TCR beta cDNA molecule by a template-switch 5' adaptor carrying 12 random nucleotides. Each sample yielded at least 3 million CDR3-containing paired-end reads. First-strand cDNA synthesis was performed from all RNA using the Mint cDNA synthesis kit, with priming by a TRBC-specific oligonucleotide. Following uracil-DNA glycosylase treatment, a first 18-cycle PCR with universal primers M1SS and BC2_uni_R was performed on all cDNA. On the authors' methods: For normalization, 1 million high-quality reads were randomly selected from each sample, with every read carrying a distinct molecular identifier. Reads sharing molecular identifiers were discarded rather than binned into consensus sequences. CDR3 identification, clonotype clustering and error correction used MiTCR with a Q25 quality threshold and the strictest error-elimination algorithm. Lower-bound total TCR beta diversity was estimated with a nonparametric unseen species model using Euler transformation. TCRdb handled the public reads itself, with Q25 trimming in fastp and clone calling in MiXCR, and kept productive beta chains. All rows with the same CDR3 protein become a single entry with the most common DNA and genes. These V and J calls are TCRdb output, not the study's own analysis. The sample data list 800,000 to 950,000 distinct CDR3 sequences, and about 27% of these were observed just once. Together, the top ten hold more than 8.5% of the sample.

The same data also went into a second study, on T cells of mothers and their children. The second study reports: Donors were nine systemically healthy Caucasian individuals: three mothers and their six children. cDNA synthesis used all of the extracted RNA, with about 1.5 ug of RNA in each 15 ul reaction. In the second PCR, the M1S primer added sample barcodes and 2-4 random nucleotides. More than 9 million TCR beta CDR3 reads were obtained from each mother, and some 3 million reads were obtained from each child. Thymic selection similarly shapes TCR recombination output in related and unrelated pairs, with minor effect from inherited differences. Normalized repertoire overlap in related mother-child pairs was always slightly higher than in unrelated mother-child pairs, but the difference was never significant. No persistent microchimeric T cell clones were detected, at a sensitivity of 80 to 100 clones per million clonotypes. The study used deep NGS to compare TCR beta repertoires of mothers and children, seeking features distinguishing related mother-child pairs from unrelated individuals. On average, the children were approximately 11 +/- 4 years old, while the mothers were about 38 +/- 4 years old. Libraries were sequenced on Illumina HiSeq 2000 with 100+100 nt paired-end reads after adapter ligation with NEBNext reagents. Mother and child libraries were prepared a month apart and sequenced in separate runs to prevent cross-contamination. Between 500,000 and 2,000,000 distinct TCR beta clonotypes were identified per donor. Naive TCR beta clonotypes were estimated from low-frequency clonotypes matched to each donor's FACS-determined naive share, without sorting.

The rearranged chain carries TRBV10-2 and TRBJ2-5; no D gene call is confident. The DNA end favors TRBJ2-7, so the J call may be wrong. The sample taken for sequencing was blood. This sequence was found in a woman aged 40 to 49 in good health. The DNA sequence is TGCGCCAGCAGTGAACAGATTAAAGGATTTTCCTACGAGCAGTACTTC. Its product reads: CASSEQIKGFSYEQYF.